The sequence of this T cell receptor beta chain was determined in a study of a mutant IDH1 vaccine in newly diagnosed glioma. Time point denoted: week 47, end of study. Every single dose of the vaccine, 300 ug of mutant IDH1 20-mer peptide, came with topical imiquimod. The data were produced by immunoSEQ multiplex PCR, yet TCRdb's version contains in-frame clones alone and is incomplete. The table records 84,000 or so clones, about 81% of them present only once. About this clone itself: Its antigen is currently unknown.

This receptor was taken from a man between 40 and 49 years old with glioma. The specimen comprised PBMCs, sampled from a glioma patient whose treatment included an IDH1 peptide vaccine.

CDR3 protein: CASSLRQGVMAQHF. The CDR3 DNA follows: TGTGCCAGCAGCTTGCGGCAGGGGGTAATGGCCCAGCATTTT. J is TRBJ1-5 and V is TRBV5-6, with TRBD1 matching 7 bases. The V gene's germline CDR1 is SGHDT and CDR2 YYEEEE. The CDR3 has 14 amino acids. Trimming at V came to 1 base and at J to 11 bases, leaving 9 bases not matched to a gene.